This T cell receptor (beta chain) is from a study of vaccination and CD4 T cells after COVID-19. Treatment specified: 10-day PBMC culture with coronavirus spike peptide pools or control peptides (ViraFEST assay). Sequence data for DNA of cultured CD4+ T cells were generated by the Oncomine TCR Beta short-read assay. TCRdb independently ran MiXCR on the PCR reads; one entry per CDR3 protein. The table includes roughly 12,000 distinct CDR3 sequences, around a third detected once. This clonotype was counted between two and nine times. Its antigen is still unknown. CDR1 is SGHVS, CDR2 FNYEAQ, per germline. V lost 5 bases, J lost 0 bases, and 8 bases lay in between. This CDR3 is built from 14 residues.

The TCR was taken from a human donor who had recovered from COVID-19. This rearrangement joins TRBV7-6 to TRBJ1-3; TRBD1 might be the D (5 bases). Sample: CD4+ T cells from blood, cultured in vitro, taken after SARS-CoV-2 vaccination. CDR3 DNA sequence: TGTGCCAGCAGCGAGGGGCACTCTGGAAACACCATATATTTT. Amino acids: CASSEGHSGNTIYF.